Listed here are 2 T cell receptor beta chains from one sample, sequenced in a study of blood T cells in healthy people across ages. Sample-barcoded 5' priming and a J-beta primer mix drove a second PCR of about 6 to 12 cycles. TCRdb passed the 5' RACE reads through MiXCR, listing each CDR3 protein once. The table has over a million distinct CDR3 sequences, approximately 42% seen once. The specimen was blood. The receptors stem from a woman under 30 in good health.

This clonotype was seen a handful of times. The rearrangement joins TRBV18 to TRBJ2-5; the D gene is possibly TRBD2 (5 bases). The CDR3 runs to 12 residues. V lost 4 bases and J lost 11, with 14 bases in between. CDR1 is KGHSH, CDR2 LQKENI, per germline. CDR3 residues: CASSRENREQYF. Written as DNA, the CDR3 is TGTGCCAGCTCACGGGAGAACAGAGAGCAGTACTTC.

This clonotype has only a few counts. This sequence joins TRBV7-9 and TRBJ1-4; D is unclear. The length of the CDR3 is 15 residues. From germline, CDR1 is SEHNR and CDR2 FQNEAQ (reference sequence). The ends were cut back, 2 bases at V and 6 bases at J, with 13 bases in the middle. As DNA, the CDR3 is TGTGCCAGCAGCTTAACGATTCTGAACGATGAAAAACTGTTTTTT. It is translated as CASSLTILNDEKLFF.